This passage covers 17 T cell receptor beta chains from one sample sequenced in a study of T cell responses to AZD1222 COVID-19 vaccine. Profiled with immunoSEQ multiplex PCR; TCRdb holds only in-frame clones, not every one. The sample has roughly 100,000 clones; 75% to 90% are singletons. The sample consisted of peripheral blood, taken on day 0 of AZD1222 vaccination. The origin of the receptors is an adult in good health.

This chain joins TRBV7-8 and TRBJ2-1, with TRBD2 identical over 13 bases. This CDR3 is 13 amino acids long. CDR1 and CDR2 from the germline V gene are SGHVS and FQNEAQ. The V segment lost 3 bases and the J segment 14 bases; nucleotides outside the gene matches: 4. CDR3 in amino acids: CASSFGTSGEEFF. The DNA for the CDR3 is TGTGCCAGCAGCTTCGGGACTAGCGGGGAAGAGTTCTTC.

V usage is TRBV6-1 and J usage is TRBJ1-1; 7 bases are shared with TRBD1. The CDR3 has 18 residues. After removal of 4 bases from V and 2 bases from J, the junction contained 16 bases not matched to a gene. Germline CDR1 reads MNHNS; CDR2 reads SASEGT. DNA for the CDR3: TGTGCCAGCAGTGGAATTCCGGGACAGAATTCTCTTAACACTGAAGCTTTCTTT. Its translation is CASSGIPGQNSLNTEAFF.

The chain employs TRBV21-1 and TRBJ1-1. TRBV21-1 is a known pseudogene. This CDR3 spans 13 amino acids. The CDR3 region has the DNA TGTGCCAGCAGCAAGGAGAGGAATGCTGAAGCTTTCTTT. Protein: CASSKERNAEAFF.

The chain links TRBV29-1 to TRBJ2-7, with TRBD1 matching 7 bases. V shed 0 bases and J 12 bases; nucleotides not matched to a gene: 11. The germline V gene encodes CDR1 SQVTM and CDR2 ANQGSEA. CDR3 length: 13 residues. The CDR3 DNA reads TGCAGCGTTGAAGATCTGGGACAGTCGATCCGGTACTTC. Protein sequence: CSVEDLGQSIRYF.

The genes are TRBV7-8 and TRBJ1-1; D is uncertain. V shed 5 bases and J shed 1 base, with 5 bases lying between them. Per germline, CDR1 SGHVS and CDR2 FQNEAQ. This CDR3 has 12 residues. The CDR3 region has the DNA TGTGCCAGCAGCCGGACGAACACTGAAGCTTTCTTT. Translating it yields CASSRTNTEAFF.

The V call is TRBV14, the J call TRBJ1-1; weak D call: TRBD1 (5 bases). V was pared by 0 bases and J by 10 bases, with 15 bases between. This CDR3 contains 14 residues. The V gene's germline CDR1 is SGHDN and CDR2 FVKESK. Written as DNA, the CDR3 is TGTGCCAGCAGCCAAGAAGGGGAGACTGACCGAGCTTTCTTT. Translated: CASSQEGETDRAFF.

In DNA, the CDR3 is TGTGCCAGCAGGGGGGGAGCGGATGAAAAACTGTTTTTT. This codes for CASRGGADEKLFF. V and J are TRBV6-5 and TRBJ1-4, with D perhaps matching TRBD1 (5 bases). Trimming cost V 6 bases and J 6 bases, with 11 bases left between them. CDR3 size: 13 residues. Germline CDR1 and CDR2: MNHEY and SVGAGI.

Only one count was recorded for this clone. The V gene is TRBV5-1, the J gene TRBJ2-5; 9 bases align to TRBD2. The CDR3 has 15 residues. Unmatched junction bases numbered 10, after V lost 5 bases and J lost 5 bases. Germline lookup yields CDR1 SGHRS and CDR2 YFSETQ. CDR3 bases: TGCGCCAGCAGGATCCAAGCGGGGGGCGCTGAGACCCAGTACTTC. Protein: CASRIQAGGAETQYF.

The chain is built from TRBV27 and TRBJ2-7; D possibly corresponds to TRBD2 (6 bases). Germline loops: CDR1 MNHEY, CDR2 SMNVEV (reference sequence). This CDR3 is 15 amino acids long. Trimming took 4 bases from V and 0 from J, leaving 13 bases between them. In nucleotides, the CDR3 is TGTGCCAGCAGTTCCCTATCGGGGGACTCCTACGAGCAGTACTTC. It codes for CASSSLSGDSYEQYF.

The chain combines TRBV29-1 with TRBJ2-1; possibly TRBD1 or TRBD2 for D (6 bases each). Germline V gene lookup returns CDR1 SQVTM and CDR2 ANQGSEA. The V end was cut by 8 bases, the J end by 0 bases, with 14 bases between. This CDR3 is built from 14 residues. For the CDR3, the DNA is TGCAGCTTCGGGGGCGTTAGCTCCTACAATGAGCAGTTCTTC. Translation gives CSFGGVSSYNEQFF.

J is TRBJ2-1 and V is TRBV12-3 or TRBV12-4; D is unclear. The CDR3 covers 13 residues. Trimming stripped 8 bases from V and 6 bases from J, with 14 bases between. CDR3 sequence: CASAQSQFNEQFF. CDR3 DNA: TGTGCCAGCGCCCAGTCCCAGTTCAATGAGCAGTTCTTC.

This sequence joins TRBV19 and TRBJ1-1; 10 nucleotides match TRBD1. CDR3 length: 18 amino acids. J lost 4 bases, V lost 5 bases, and 16 bases had no gene match. Per the germline V gene, CDR1 is LNHDA and CDR2 is SQIVND (reference sequence). This CDR3 reads CASSLKTGGASFTTEAFF. As DNA, the CDR3 is TGTGCCAGTAGTCTCAAGACAGGGGGCGCGTCGTTCACCACTGAAGCTTTCTTT.

The rearrangement uses TRBV25-1 and TRBJ1-5, with no clear D. The V gene lost 3 bases and the J gene lost 3 bases, with 6 bases spanning the gap. The CDR3 loop spans 13 amino acids. The germline V gene has CDR1 MGHDK and CDR2 SYGVNS. The CDR3 loop reads CASSEGDNQPQHF. Written as DNA, the CDR3 is TGTGCCAGCAGTGAGGGCGACAATCAGCCCCAGCATTTT.

This clone occurred many times. The chain employs TRBV18 and TRBJ2-3; D ambiguous. Trimming cost V 3 bases and J 6 bases, with 13 bases left between them. Germline V gives CDR1 KGHSH, CDR2 LQKENI. CDR3 length: 14 residues. The CDR3 is CASSPLPFSDTQYF. As DNA, the CDR3 is TGTGCCAGCTCACCCCTACCCTTCTCCGATACGCAGTATTTT.

On this clone itself: Other DNA sequences in the same sample also yield this CDR3. This sequence joins TRBV7-2 and TRBJ1-2; D is possibly TRBD1 (5 bases). V lost 1 base, J lost 2 bases, and 8 bases lay in between. Germline-derived CDR1 and CDR2 are SGHTA and FQGNSA. The CDR3 consists of 14 residues. CDR3 DNA sequence: TGTGCCAGCAGCTTAGGTGGGGGGAACTATGGCTACACCTTC. Translating gives CASSLGGGNYGYTF.

V is TRBV12-5 and J is TRBJ1-4; D is uncertain. Germline V gene sequence: CDR1 LGHNT, CDR2 FRNRAP. The CDR3 covers 13 residues. V lost 2 bases, J lost 8 bases, and 9 bases lay in between. The CDR3 is CASGLPPLEKLFF. CDR3 bases: TGTGCTAGTGGTTTGCCCCCGTTAGAAAAACTGTTTTTT.

The V and J genes are TRBV18 and TRBJ2-7; TRBD1 matches at 10 bases. From germline, CDR1 is KGHSH and CDR2 LQKENI. J was trimmed by 2 bases and V by 2 bases; bases with no gene match: 0. This CDR3 spans 14 amino acids. As DNA, the CDR3 is TGTGCCAGCTCACCAGGACAGGGGGCCTACGAGCAGTACTTC. Residues: CASSPGQGAYEQYF.